This T cell receptor beta chain comes out of a study of T cells in Graves' hyperthyroidism and ophthalmopathy. Study results and limitations: Separating ophthalmopathy from stable hyperthyroidism was achieved by a 13 V-J model. The model predicted ophthalmopathy a median approximately 6 months before onset.

On this clonotype: Its antigen is still unknown.

The V end was cut by 4 bases, the J end by 1 base, with 16 bases between. Germline V gene data show CDR1 as SGHDN and CDR2 as FVKESK. The CDR3 loop spans 16 amino acids. Clinicians diagnosed patients from clinical symptoms, serum thyroxine and TRAb, thyroid ultrasound and orbital computed tomography. TCR beta CDR3 regions were amplified from RNA transcripts. The study used the HTBI primer set for a first-round RT-PCR of the TCR CDR3. TCRdb reprocessed the multiplex PCR reads via MiXCR and lists one record per CDR3 protein. The data contain around 600,000 distinct CDR3 sequences, 45% of them seen just once; the ten biggest clones take up 6.5% to 9%.

The sequence was obtained from an adult man with Graves' disease, either hyperthyroidism or ophthalmopathy (not recorded which). The V and J genes are TRBV14 and TRBJ1-2; D is uncertain. The specimen sequenced was peripheral blood or thyroid tissue (not recorded which). The CDR3, as DNA: TGTGCCAGCAGCCTCCTCGCGGGCGCCCTTAACTATGGCTACACCTTC. It specifies CASSLLAGALNYGYTF.